This T cell receptor beta chain was obtained from a study of regulatory T cells in long-lasting Graves disease. Whole-study results and caveats: Persistent Graves' cases showed lower TCR diversity than newly diagnosed cases. There was favoring of TRBV28, TRBJ1-2 and TRBJ2-5 in persistent disease.

Ten or more counts support this clonotype. Antigen unknown. The time point is: newly diagnosed GD, antithyroid drugs for less than 3 months. RNA isolated from PBMCs was used to make the TCR library. It was by American Thyroid Association guidelines that Graves' disease was diagnosed. Trimming took 7 bases from V and 5 from J, leaving 20 bases between them. Per germline, CDR1 MNHEY and CDR2 SVGEGT. The CDR3 has 15 residues. Library construction for TCR beta used iRepertoire HTBI primers and Arm-PCR of CDR3 regions. TCRdb re-derived calls from the multiplex PCR reads in MiXCR, one entry per CDR3 protein. The sample has around 250,000 distinct CDR3 sequences; 15% to 20% are singletons. Another study also made use of these data, one on T cells in Graves' hyperthyroidism and ophthalmopathy.

This material consisted of peripheral blood mononuclear cells (PBMCs), taken at new diagnosis, from a patient treated with antithyroid drugs. The gene calls are TRBV6-2 or TRBV6-3 and TRBJ2-5; tentative D call: TRBD1 (8 bases). This TCR was sampled from a young woman with Graves disease. DNA of the CDR3: TGTGCCAGCAAGGGGGGGCAGGGGGCCTCGGAGACCCAGTACTTC. It specifies CASKGGQGASETQYF.